The clone carrying this T cell receptor (beta chain) was seen ten or more times. Its antigen is unknown. Germline-derived CDR1 and CDR2 are DFQATT and SNEGSKA (reference sequence). The V segment lost 5 bases and the J segment 7 bases; nucleotides outside the gene matches: 5. This CDR3 is 12 amino acids long. The source of the sample is a study of regulatory T cells in long-lasting Graves disease. Study outcomes and limitations: A limited number of samples was an acknowledged limitation.

Construction of TCR beta libraries relied on iRepertoire HTBI primers and on Arm-PCR targeting CDR3 regions. TCRdb used MiXCR to reprocess the multiplex PCR reads, holding one entry per CDR3 protein. Of 350,000 to 450,000 distinct CDR3 sequences in the sample, 15% are singletons; the top ten hold roughly 8%. Time point specified: newly diagnosed GD, antithyroid drugs for less than 3 months. RNA isolated from PBMCs was used to make the TCR library. The same sample was also used in a study of T cells in Graves' hyperthyroidism and ophthalmopathy. That study reports: HTBI primers were the set used in a first-round RT-PCR of the TCR CDR3.

The chain is built from TRBV20-1 and TRBJ2-3; 8 bases agree with TRBD2. The receptor was isolated from a woman between 35 and 50 years old with Graves disease. The sequences come from peripheral blood mononuclear cells (PBMCs), collected at new diagnosis, from a patient treated with antithyroid drugs. The CDR3 reads CSAGGSGNTQYF. The CDR3 DNA is TGCAGTGCTGGGGGTAGCGGGAATACGCAGTATTTT.